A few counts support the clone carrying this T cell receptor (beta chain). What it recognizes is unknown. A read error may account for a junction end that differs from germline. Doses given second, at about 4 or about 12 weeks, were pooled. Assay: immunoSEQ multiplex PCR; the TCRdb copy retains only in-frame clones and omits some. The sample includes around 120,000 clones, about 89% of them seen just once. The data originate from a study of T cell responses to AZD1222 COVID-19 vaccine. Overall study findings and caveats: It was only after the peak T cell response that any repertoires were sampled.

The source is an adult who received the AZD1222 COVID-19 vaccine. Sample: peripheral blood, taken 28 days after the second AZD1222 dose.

The CDR3 DNA reads TGTGCCAGCAGCTTAGCTAACTATGGCTACACCTTC. Residues: CASSLANYGYTF. This rearrangement joins TRBV12-3 or TRBV12-4 to TRBJ1-2, with no clear D. The CDR3 has 12 amino acids.